The rows below give T cell receptor beta chains drawn from one sample of a study of T cell changes during pregnancy in multiple sclerosis. The table came from immunoSEQ multiplex PCR; TCRdb's copy has only in-frame clones and leaves some out. The table has about 60,000 clones, about 89% seen once; the top ten hold 0.6% to 0.8%. Sequencing was performed on CD4+ T cells from peripheral blood mononuclear cells, taken in the first trimester of pregnancy. All receptors derive from a female donor with multiple sclerosis, enrolled in a pregnancy study. Both conserved end residues are part of each CDR3. A D gene is named only where the DNA matches it firmly. Size tells how often a clone was seen (once, few, many) or the class of an expanded clone, and some rows leave it out.

d_gene: TRBD1
j_gene: TRBJ1-5
v_gene: TRBV19
abundance: NA
CDR3aa: CASSPGTGASNQPQHF
CDR3nt: TGTGCCAGTAGTCCGGGGACAGGGGCCTCCAATCAGCCCCAGCATTTT

d_gene: NA
j_gene: TRBJ2-1
v_gene: TRBV18
abundance: NA
CDR3aa: CASSPPVGPTSGNEQFF
CDR3nt: TGTGCCAGCTCACCACCGGTGGGGCCCACTTCGGGCAATGAGCAGTTCTTC

d_gene: NA
j_gene: TRBJ1-1
v_gene: TRBV14
abundance: NA
CDR3aa: CASSQARRAGDLYTEAFF
CDR3nt: TGTGCCAGCAGCCAAGCTCGTAGGGCAGGGGACCTTTACACTGAAGCTTTCTTT

d_gene: NA
j_gene: TRBJ1-5
v_gene: TRBV2
abundance: NA
CDR3aa: CASRQDGNNQPQHF
CDR3nt: TGTGCCAGCCGACAGGACGGGAACAATCAGCCCCAGCATTTT

d_gene: NA
j_gene: TRBJ2-7
v_gene: TRBV7-9
abundance: NA
CDR3aa: CASSLVRDEQYF
CDR3nt: TGTGCCAGCAGCTTAGTCCGGGACGAGCAGTACTTC

d_gene: NA
j_gene: TRBJ1-1
v_gene: TRBV6-6
abundance: NA
CDR3aa: CASSRLEAFF
CDR3nt: TGTGCCAGCAGCCGACTTGAAGCTTTCTTT

d_gene: TRBD2
j_gene: TRBJ2-2
v_gene: TRBV7-3
abundance: NA
CDR3aa: CASSFTGGLSTGELFF
CDR3nt: TGTGCCAGCAGCTTTACGGGGGGACTTTCCACCGGGGAGCTGTTTTTT

d_gene: NA
j_gene: TRBJ1-2
v_gene: TRBV6-1
abundance: NA
CDR3aa: CASSETGGQGYGYTF
CDR3nt: TGTGCCAGCAGCGAAACCGGGGGGCAAGGCTATGGCTACACCTTC

d_gene: TRBD2
j_gene: TRBJ2-1
v_gene: TRBV15
abundance: once
CDR3aa: CATSRAYRVTSGASGEQFF
CDR3nt: TGTGCCACCAGCAGAGCCTACCGGGTAACTAGCGGGGCCTCGGGTGAGCAGTTCTTC

d_gene: TRBD2
j_gene: TRBJ2-5
v_gene: TRBV7-9
abundance: NA
CDR3aa: CASSLVGGPQETQYF
CDR3nt: TGTGCCAGCAGCTTAGTGGGAGGGCCCCAAGAGACCCAGTACTTC

d_gene: NA
j_gene: TRBJ2-3
v_gene: TRBV29-1
abundance: NA
CDR3aa: CSVGIDRDTQYF
CDR3nt: TGCAGCGTTGGTATCGACAGAGATACGCAGTATTTT

d_gene: TRBD1
j_gene: TRBJ1-6
v_gene: TRBV4-1
abundance: NA
CDR3aa: CASSQATNFPGQGYSGSPLHF
CDR3nt: TGCGCCAGCAGCCAAGCGACGAACTTCCCGGGACAGGGGTATTCAGGCTCACCCCTCCACTTT

d_gene: NA
j_gene: TRBJ1-5
v_gene: TRBV6-1
abundance: NA
CDR3aa: CATTAVTATQPQHF
CDR3nt: TGTGCCACCACCGCCGTGACAGCAACCCAGCCCCAGCATTTT

d_gene: NA
j_gene: TRBJ1-1
v_gene: TRBV20-1
abundance: NA
CDR3aa: CRTGSPTEAFF
CDR3nt: TGCAGGACAGGCTCACCAACTGAAGCTTTCTTT

d_gene: NA
j_gene: TRBJ1-2
v_gene: TRBV4-2
abundance: NA
CDR3aa: CASSQEVGDYGYTF
CDR3nt: TGTGCCAGCAGCCAAGAAGTAGGGGACTATGGCTACACCTTC

d_gene: NA
j_gene: TRBJ1-1
v_gene: TRBV12-2
abundance: NA
CDR3aa: CASPADSFMNTEAFF
CDR3nt: TGTGCAAGTCCCGCGGACAGTTTCATGAACACTGAAGCTTTCTTT

d_gene: TRBD1
j_gene: TRBJ1-1
v_gene: TRBV2
abundance: NA
CDR3aa: CASSTRQGSNTEAFF
CDR3nt: TGTGCCAGCAGTACCCGACAGGGGAGCAACACTGAAGCTTTCTTT

d_gene: TRBD1
j_gene: TRBJ2-3
v_gene: TRBV7-8
abundance: once
CDR3aa: CASSPRRDRVQDTQYF
CDR3nt: TGTGCCAGCAGCCCCCGTCGGGACAGGGTGCAAGATACGCAGTATTTT

d_gene: NA
j_gene: TRBJ2-7
v_gene: TRBV19
abundance: NA
CDR3aa: CASSRPQGQNEQYF
CDR3nt: TGTGCCAGTAGTAGGCCTCAGGGGCAAAACGAGCAGTACTTC

d_gene: NA
j_gene: TRBJ1-1
v_gene: TRBV7-2
abundance: NA
CDR3aa: CASSLRQGPTEAFF
CDR3nt: TGTGCCAGCAGCCTGCGTCAGGGGCCCACTGAAGCTTTCTTT

d_gene: NA
j_gene: TRBJ2-5
v_gene: TRBV7-7
abundance: NA
CDR3aa: CASSPDRGVETQYF
CDR3nt: TGTGCCAGCAGCCCCGATCGCGGTGTGGAGACCCAGTACTTC

d_gene: NA
j_gene: TRBJ1-2
v_gene: TRBV6-1
abundance: NA
CDR3aa: CASSMTVGVSGYTF
CDR3nt: TGTGCCAGCAGTATGACAGTAGGTGTTTCTGGCTACACCTTC

d_gene: NA
j_gene: TRBJ1-2
v_gene: TRBV7-9
abundance: NA
CDR3aa: CASSFRTLQADGYTF
CDR3nt: TGTGCCAGCAGCTTCCGGACACTGCAAGCAGATGGCTACACCTTC

d_gene: NA
j_gene: TRBJ1-2
v_gene: TRBV5-1
abundance: NA
CDR3aa: CASSYDSYGYTF
CDR3nt: TGCGCCAGCAGTTATGACTCCTATGGCTACACCTTC

d_gene: NA
j_gene: TRBJ1-1
v_gene: TRBV6-5
abundance: NA
CDR3aa: CASSLTGLDTEAFF
CDR3nt: TGTGCCAGCAGTTTAACAGGGTTGGACACTGAAGCTTTCTTT

d_gene: NA
j_gene: TRBJ2-5
v_gene: TRBV7-2
abundance: NA
CDR3aa: CASSLVEGKQETQYF
CDR3nt: TGTGCCAGCAGCTTAGTGGAGGGTAAACAAGAGACCCAGTACTTC

d_gene: TRBD2
j_gene: TRBJ2-1
v_gene: TRBV18
abundance: NA
CDR3aa: CASSPAETSGVPREQFF
CDR3nt: TGTGCCAGCTCACCGGCTGAAACTAGCGGGGTGCCGAGGGAGCAGTTCTTC

d_gene: TRBD1
j_gene: TRBJ2-7
v_gene: TRBV19
abundance: once
CDR3aa: CASSTGTGTHEQYF
CDR3nt: TGTGCCAGTAGCACCGGGACAGGAACTCACGAGCAGTACTTC

d_gene: TRBD1
j_gene: TRBJ1-2
v_gene: TRBV6-6
abundance: NA
CDR3aa: CASRFGTANYGYTF
CDR3nt: TGTGCCAGCAGGTTTGGGACAGCCAACTATGGCTACACCTTC

d_gene: NA
j_gene: TRBJ1-5
v_gene: TRBV7-3
abundance: NA
CDR3aa: CASSKGENQPQHF
CDR3nt: TGTGCCAGCAGCAAGGGGGAGAATCAGCCCCAGCATTTT

d_gene: NA
j_gene: TRBJ2-1
v_gene: TRBV7-2
abundance: NA
CDR3aa: CASSLYPRGSSYNEQFF
CDR3nt: TGTGCCAGCAGCTTATACCCCCGGGGGAGCTCCTACAATGAGCAGTTCTTC

d_gene: TRBD2
j_gene: TRBJ2-5
v_gene: TRBV13
abundance: once
CDR3aa: CASSFNSGGARETQYF
CDR3nt: TGTGCCAGCAGTTTCAATAGCGGGGGGGCGCGGGAGACCCAGTACTTC

d_gene: NA
j_gene: TRBJ2-1
v_gene: TRBV20-1
abundance: NA
CDR3aa: CSARRGNEQFF
CDR3nt: TGCAGTGCTAGGCGAGGGAATGAGCAGTTCTTC

d_gene: TRBD2
j_gene: TRBJ2-7
v_gene: TRBV7-2
abundance: NA
CDR3aa: CASSLALSGPYEQYF
CDR3nt: TGTGCCAGCAGCTTAGCGCTTAGCGGGCCCTACGAGCAGTACTTC

d_gene: NA
j_gene: TRBJ1-1
v_gene: TRBV10-3
abundance: NA
CDR3aa: CAISESTPTVSEAFF
CDR3nt: TGTGCCATCAGTGAGTCGACCCCGACAGTCTCCGAAGCTTTCTTT

d_gene: TRBD1
j_gene: TRBJ2-7
v_gene: TRBV6-1
abundance: NA
CDR3aa: CASRGTGGLYEQYF
CDR3nt: TGTGCCAGCAGAGGGACAGGGGGACTCTACGAGCAGTACTTC